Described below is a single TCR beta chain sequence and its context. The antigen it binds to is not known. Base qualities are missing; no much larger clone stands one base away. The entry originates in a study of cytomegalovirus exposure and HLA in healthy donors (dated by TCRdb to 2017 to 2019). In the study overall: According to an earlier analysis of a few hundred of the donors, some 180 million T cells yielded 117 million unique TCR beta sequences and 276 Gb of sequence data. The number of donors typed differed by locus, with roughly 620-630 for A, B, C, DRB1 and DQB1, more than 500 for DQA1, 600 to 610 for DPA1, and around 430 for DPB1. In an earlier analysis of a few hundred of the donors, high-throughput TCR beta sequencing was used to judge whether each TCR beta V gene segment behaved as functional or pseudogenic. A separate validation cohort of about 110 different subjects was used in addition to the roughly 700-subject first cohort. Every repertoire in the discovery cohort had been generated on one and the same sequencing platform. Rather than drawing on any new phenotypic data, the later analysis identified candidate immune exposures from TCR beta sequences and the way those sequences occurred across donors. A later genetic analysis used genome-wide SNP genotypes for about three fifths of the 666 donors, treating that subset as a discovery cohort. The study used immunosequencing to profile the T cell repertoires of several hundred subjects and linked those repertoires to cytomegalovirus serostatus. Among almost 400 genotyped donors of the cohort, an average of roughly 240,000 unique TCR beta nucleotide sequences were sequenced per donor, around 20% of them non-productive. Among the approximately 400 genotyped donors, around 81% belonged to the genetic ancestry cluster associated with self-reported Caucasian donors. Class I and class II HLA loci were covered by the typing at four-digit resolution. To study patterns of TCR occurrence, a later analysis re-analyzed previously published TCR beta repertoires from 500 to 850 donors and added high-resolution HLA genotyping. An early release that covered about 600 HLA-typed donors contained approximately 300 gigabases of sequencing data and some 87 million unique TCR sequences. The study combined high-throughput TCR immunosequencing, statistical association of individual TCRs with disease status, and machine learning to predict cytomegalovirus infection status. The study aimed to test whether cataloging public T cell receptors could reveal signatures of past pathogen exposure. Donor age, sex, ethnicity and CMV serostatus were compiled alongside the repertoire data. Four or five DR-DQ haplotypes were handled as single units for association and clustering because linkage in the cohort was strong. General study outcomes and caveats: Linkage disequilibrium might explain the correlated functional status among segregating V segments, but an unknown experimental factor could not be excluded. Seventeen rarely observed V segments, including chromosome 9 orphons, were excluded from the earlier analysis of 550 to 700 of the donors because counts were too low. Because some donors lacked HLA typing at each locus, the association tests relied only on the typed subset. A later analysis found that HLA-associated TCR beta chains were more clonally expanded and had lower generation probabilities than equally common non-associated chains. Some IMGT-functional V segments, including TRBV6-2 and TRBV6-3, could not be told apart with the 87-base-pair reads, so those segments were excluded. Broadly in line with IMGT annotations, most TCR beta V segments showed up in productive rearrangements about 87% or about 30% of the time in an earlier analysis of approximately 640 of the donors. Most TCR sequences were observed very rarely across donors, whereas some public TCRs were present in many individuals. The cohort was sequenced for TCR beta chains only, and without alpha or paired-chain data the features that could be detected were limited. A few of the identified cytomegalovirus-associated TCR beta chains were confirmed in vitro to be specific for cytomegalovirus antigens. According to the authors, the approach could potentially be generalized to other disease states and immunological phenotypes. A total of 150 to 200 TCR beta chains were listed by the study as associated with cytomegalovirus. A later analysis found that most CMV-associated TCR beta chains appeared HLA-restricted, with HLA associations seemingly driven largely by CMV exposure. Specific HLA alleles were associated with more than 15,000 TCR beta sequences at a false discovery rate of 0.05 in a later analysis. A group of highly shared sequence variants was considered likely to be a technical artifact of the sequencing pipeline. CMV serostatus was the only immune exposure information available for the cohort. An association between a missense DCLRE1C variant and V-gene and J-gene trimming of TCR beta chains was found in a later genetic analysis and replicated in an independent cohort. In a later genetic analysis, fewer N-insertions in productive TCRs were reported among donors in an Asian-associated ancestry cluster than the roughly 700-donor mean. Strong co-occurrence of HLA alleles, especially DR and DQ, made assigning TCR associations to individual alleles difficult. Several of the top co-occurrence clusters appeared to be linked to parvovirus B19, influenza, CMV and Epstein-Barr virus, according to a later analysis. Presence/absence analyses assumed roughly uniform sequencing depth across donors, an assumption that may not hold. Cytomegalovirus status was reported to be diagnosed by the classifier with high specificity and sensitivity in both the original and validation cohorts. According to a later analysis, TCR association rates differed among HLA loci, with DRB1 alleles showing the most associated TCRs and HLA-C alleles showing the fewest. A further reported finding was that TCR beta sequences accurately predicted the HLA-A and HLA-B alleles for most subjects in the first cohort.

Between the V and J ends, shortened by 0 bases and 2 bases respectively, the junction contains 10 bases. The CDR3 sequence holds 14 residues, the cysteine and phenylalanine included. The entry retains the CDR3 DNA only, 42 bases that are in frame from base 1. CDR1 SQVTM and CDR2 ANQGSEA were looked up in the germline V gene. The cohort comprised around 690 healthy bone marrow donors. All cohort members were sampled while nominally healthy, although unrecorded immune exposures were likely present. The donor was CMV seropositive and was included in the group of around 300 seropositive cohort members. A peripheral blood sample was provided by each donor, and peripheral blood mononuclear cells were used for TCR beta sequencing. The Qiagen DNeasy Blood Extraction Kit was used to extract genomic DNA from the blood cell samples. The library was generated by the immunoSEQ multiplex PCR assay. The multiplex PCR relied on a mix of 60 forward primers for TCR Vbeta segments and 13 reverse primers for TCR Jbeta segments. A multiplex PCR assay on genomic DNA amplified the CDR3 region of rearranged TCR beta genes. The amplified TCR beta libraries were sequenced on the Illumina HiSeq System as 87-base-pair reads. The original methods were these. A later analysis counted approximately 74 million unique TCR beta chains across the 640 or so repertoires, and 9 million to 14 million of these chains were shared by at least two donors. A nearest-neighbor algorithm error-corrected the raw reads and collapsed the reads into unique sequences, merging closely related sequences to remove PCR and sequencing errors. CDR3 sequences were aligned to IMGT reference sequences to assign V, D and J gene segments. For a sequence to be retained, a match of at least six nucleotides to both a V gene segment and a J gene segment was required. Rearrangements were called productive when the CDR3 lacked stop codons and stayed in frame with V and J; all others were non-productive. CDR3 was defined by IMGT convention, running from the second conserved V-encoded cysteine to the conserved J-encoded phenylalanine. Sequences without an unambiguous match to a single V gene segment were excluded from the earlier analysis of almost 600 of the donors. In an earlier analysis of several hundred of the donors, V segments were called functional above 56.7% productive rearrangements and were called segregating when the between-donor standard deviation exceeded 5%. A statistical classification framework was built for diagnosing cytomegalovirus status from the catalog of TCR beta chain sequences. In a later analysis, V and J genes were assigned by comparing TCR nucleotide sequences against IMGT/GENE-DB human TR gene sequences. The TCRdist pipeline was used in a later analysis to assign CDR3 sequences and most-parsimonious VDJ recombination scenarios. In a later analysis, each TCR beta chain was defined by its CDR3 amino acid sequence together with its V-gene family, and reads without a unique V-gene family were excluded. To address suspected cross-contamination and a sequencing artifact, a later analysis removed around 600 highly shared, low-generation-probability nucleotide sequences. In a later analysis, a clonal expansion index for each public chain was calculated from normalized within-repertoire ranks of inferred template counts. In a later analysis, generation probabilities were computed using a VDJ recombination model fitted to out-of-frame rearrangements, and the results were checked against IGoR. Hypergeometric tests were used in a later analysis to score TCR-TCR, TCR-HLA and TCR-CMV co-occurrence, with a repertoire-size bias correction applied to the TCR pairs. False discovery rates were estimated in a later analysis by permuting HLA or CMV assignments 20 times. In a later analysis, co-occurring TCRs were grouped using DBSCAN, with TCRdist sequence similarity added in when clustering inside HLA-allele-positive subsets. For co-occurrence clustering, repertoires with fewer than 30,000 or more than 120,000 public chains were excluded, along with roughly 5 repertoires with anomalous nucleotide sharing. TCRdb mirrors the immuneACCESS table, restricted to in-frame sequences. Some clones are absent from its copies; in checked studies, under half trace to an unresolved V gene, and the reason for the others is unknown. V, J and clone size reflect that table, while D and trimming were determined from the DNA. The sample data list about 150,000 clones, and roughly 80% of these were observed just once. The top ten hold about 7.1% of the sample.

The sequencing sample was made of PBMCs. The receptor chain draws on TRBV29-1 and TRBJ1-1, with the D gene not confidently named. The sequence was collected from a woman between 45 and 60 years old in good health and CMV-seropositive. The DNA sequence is TGCAGCGTTGAAGAGTCAGGCTTTAACACTGAAGCTTTCTTT. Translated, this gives CSVEESGFNTEAFF.